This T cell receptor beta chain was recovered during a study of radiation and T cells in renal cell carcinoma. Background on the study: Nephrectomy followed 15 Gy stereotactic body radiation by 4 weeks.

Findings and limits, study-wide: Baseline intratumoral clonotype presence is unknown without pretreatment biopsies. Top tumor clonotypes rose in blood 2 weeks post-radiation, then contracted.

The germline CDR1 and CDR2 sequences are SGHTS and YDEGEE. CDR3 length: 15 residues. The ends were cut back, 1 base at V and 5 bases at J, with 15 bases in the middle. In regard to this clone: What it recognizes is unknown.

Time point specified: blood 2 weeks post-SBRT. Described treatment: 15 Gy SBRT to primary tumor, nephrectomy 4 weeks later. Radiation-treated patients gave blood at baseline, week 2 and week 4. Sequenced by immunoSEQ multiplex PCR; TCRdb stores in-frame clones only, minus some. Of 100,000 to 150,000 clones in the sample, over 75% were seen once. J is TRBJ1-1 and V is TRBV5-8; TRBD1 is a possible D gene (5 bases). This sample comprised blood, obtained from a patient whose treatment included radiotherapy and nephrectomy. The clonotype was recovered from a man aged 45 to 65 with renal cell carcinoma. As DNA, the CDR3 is TGTGCCAGCAGCTTGATGCCGGGGGTGATAACTGAAGCTTTCTTT. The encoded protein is CASSLMPGVITEAFF.